The entry below gives a single TCR beta chain sequence along with its context. Its target is not known. This sample stems from a study of radiotherapy plus CTLA-4 blockade in lung cancer. About the research overall: Disease control was seen in approximately 29% of patients, objective responses in 15% to 20%. Regarding the study as a whole: TCR clones from tumors expanded in blood after radiotherapy plus ipilimumab. In blood, early T cell clone dynamics reportedly predicted response best, together with interferon-beta.

Germline V CDR1 and CDR2: MNHNS, SASEGT. This CDR3 spans 14 amino acids. V was pared by 8 bases and J by 1 base, with 4 bases of the junction left unmatched. Alongside CTLA-4 blockade with ipilimumab, patients with chemo-refractory metastatic non-small-cell lung cancer received focal radiation. Repertoires were generated with immunoSEQ multiplex PCR, while TCRdb's copy carries only in-frame clones and drops some. The sample consists of tens of thousands of clones, about 85% of them appearing once. The sample consisted of peripheral blood, taken from a patient treated with radiotherapy plus ipilimumab. The clonotype comes from a human donor with non-small cell lung cancer that progressed on radiotherapy plus ipilimumab. V and J are TRBV6-1 and TRBJ1-4, with 7 nucleotides matching TRBD1. CDR3 DNA sequence: TGTGCCAGCCTCTGGGACAGAACTAATGAAAAACTGTTTTTT. It translates to CASLWDRTNEKLFF.